Presented here are 21 T cell receptor beta chains from one specimen sequenced in a study of shared clonotypes between healthy human individuals. Sequencing used immunoSEQ multiplex PCR; TCRdb keeps in-frame clones, though not all of them. The table includes about 2.4 million clones, more than 90% detected once. Sequenced input: naive CD4+ T cells sorted from blood. Subset noted: CD45RA+ positively selected. Receptors originate from a man aged 18 to 29 in good health.

The V gene is TRBV7-9, the J gene TRBJ2-1, with 12 bases fitting TRBD2. CDR3 length equals 16 residues. Trimming at V came to 5 bases and at J to 7 bases, leaving 9 bases not matched to a gene. Germline-derived CDR1 and CDR2 are SEHNR and FQNEAQ (reference sequence). CDR3 sequence: CASSPLAGGPDNEQFF. CDR3 nucleotides: TGTGCCAGCAGCCCCCTAGCGGGAGGGCCGGATAATGAGCAGTTCTTC.

As to this clone: This same CDR3 is encoded by further DNA sequences in the sample. V gene TRBV7-9 combines with J gene TRBJ2-7, with D possibly being TRBD2 (6 bases). V was cut by 0 bases and J by 4 bases, with 10 bases left in between. Germline-derived CDR1 and CDR2 are SEHNR and FQNEAQ (reference sequence). This CDR3 is 14 amino acids long. The CDR3: CASSLAGGSYEQYF. Here the CDR3 DNA reads TGTGCCAGCAGCTTAGCGGGAGGCTCTTACGAGCAGTACTTC.

This rearrangement joins TRBV4-1 to TRBJ2-6; no firm D call. V lost 3 bases to trimming and J lost 0 bases, with 12 bases between them. Germline lookup yields CDR1 MGHRA and CDR2 YSYEKL. The CDR3 loop spans 17 amino acids. CDR3 sequence reads: CASSQYIGPSGANVLTF. CDR3 DNA: TGCGCCAGCAGCCAGTACATCGGGCCCTCTGGGGCCAACGTCCTGACTTTC.

The chain carries TRBV19 and TRBJ2-1; D remains ambiguous. V lost 5 bases to trimming and J lost 7 bases, with 18 bases between them. This CDR3 has 15 residues. CDR1 and CDR2 from the germline V gene are LNHDA and SQIVND (reference sequence). CDR3 bases: TGTGCCAGTAGTGCCTCCCAGACCGGATTAAATGAGCAGTTCTTC. Amino acid sequence: CASSASQTGLNEQFF.

A remark on this clone: The same CDR3 also results from other DNA sequences found in this sample. The genes are TRBV5-4 and TRBJ2-2; D may be TRBD2 (6 bases). Germline loops: CDR1 SGHNT, CDR2 YYREEE (reference sequence). V gave up 0 bases and J gave up 1 base, with 10 bases separating them. CDR3 length: 16 amino acids. The CDR3 reads CASSLAGAGNTGELFF. CDR3 DNA: TGTGCCAGCAGCTTGGCGGGAGCGGGGAACACCGGGGAGCTGTTTTTT.

This clone was counted a few times. The rearrangement links TRBV11-2 to TRBJ1-6; no clear D gene. Trimming cost V 6 bases and J 4 bases, with 10 bases left between them. The CDR3 runs 14 residues. From germline, CDR1 is SGHAT and CDR2 FQNNGV. CDR3 in DNA: TGTGCCAGCAGGGAAGGAGGGTATAATTCACCCCTCCACTTT. Residues: CASREGGYNSPLHF.

This chain uses TRBV27 with TRBJ1-1; TRBD1 matches 7 bases. Germline CDR1 and CDR2: MNHEY and SMNVEV (reference sequence). The CDR3 has 15 amino acids. Trimming cost V 3 bases and J 4 bases; bases outside gene matches: 8. CDR3 DNA: TGTGCCAGCAGTTTTAGTGACAGGGAGGGCACTGAAGCTTTCTTT. Its translation is CASSFSDREGTEAFF.

The V gene is TRBV10-3, the J gene TRBJ2-1; 8 nucleotides agree with TRBD2. The ends lost 10 bases at V and 1 base at J; junction bases unmatched: 6. The CDR3 has 14 residues. Germline V lookup: CDR1 ENHRY, CDR2 SYGVKD. This CDR3 reads CATQRERSYNEQFF. The CDR3 region has the DNA TGTGCCACCCAGCGGGAGAGGTCCTACAATGAGCAGTTCTTC.

The rearrangement joins TRBV2 to TRBJ2-3; 11 nucleotides line up with TRBD2. Germline values: CDR1 SNHLY, CDR2 FYNNEI. The CDR3 covers 15 residues. Trimming took 8 bases from V and 5 from J; bases not matched to a gene: 9. The CDR3 is CASGLAGGPKDTQYF. As DNA, the CDR3 is TGTGCCAGCGGCTTAGCGGGAGGGCCGAAAGATACGCAGTATTTT. The variable domain in full, with the rest retrieved from reference TRBV2 and TRBJ2-3, is EPEVTQTPSHQVTQMGQEVILRCVPISNHLYFYWYRQILGQKVEFLVSFYNNEISEKSEIFDDQFSVERPDGSNFTLKIRSTKLEDSAMYFCASGLAGGPKDTQYFGPGTRLTVL.

The V call is TRBV7-2, the J call TRBJ2-1; D is tentatively TRBD1 or TRBD2 (5 bases each). The V and J ends lost 5 bases and 4 bases respectively, with 15 bases between them. The CDR3 contains 15 residues. Germline V gene sequence: CDR1 SGHTA, CDR2 FQGNSA. This CDR3 reads CASSPYTGTYNEQFF. In DNA, the CDR3 is TGTGCCAGCAGCCCCTACACCGGGACGTACAATGAGCAGTTCTTC.

This chain links TRBV11-2 with TRBJ2-7, with D perhaps matching TRBD1 (5 bases). The V gene's germline CDR1 is SGHAT and CDR2 FQNNGV. This CDR3 is 12 amino acids long. The V and J ends lost 1 base and 5 bases respectively, with 6 bases between them. CDR3 coding DNA: TGTGCCAGCAGCTTAGCCAGGGACGAGCAGTACTTC. Translation: CASSLARDEQYF.

The chain employs TRBV7-9 and TRBJ1-2, with a possible D match to TRBD1 (5 bases). The CDR3 is made up of 15 amino acids. V dropped 1 base and J dropped 2 bases, with 11 bases sitting between them. Per the germline V gene, CDR1 is SEHNR and CDR2 is FQNEAQ (reference sequence). Written as DNA, the CDR3 is TGTGCCAGCAGCTTAGAGTGGGGGGGAAACTATGGCTACACCTTC. Protein product: CASSLEWGGNYGYTF.

The chain has TRBV6-5 and TRBJ1-1; D ambiguous. Germline V lookup: CDR1 MNHEY, CDR2 SVGAGI. This CDR3 has 13 residues. Trimming stripped 4 bases from V and 6 bases from J, with 12 bases between. CDR3 bases: TGTGCCAGCAGTTGGAGGGAGAGGGCTGAAGCTTTCTTT. Protein product: CASSWRERAEAFF.

The genes are TRBV7-9 and TRBJ1-6; 9 bases are shared with TRBD1. V gave up 5 bases and J gave up 8 bases; unmatched junction bases: 10. Looked up from germline, CDR1 is SEHNR and CDR2 is FQNEAQ (reference sequence). This CDR3 has 16 amino acids. CDR3 residues: CASSINRDRVYSPLHF. CDR3 DNA: TGTGCCAGCAGCATCAACCGGGACAGGGTTTATTCACCCCTCCACTTT.

A note on this clone: The sample contains more than one DNA sequence encoding this CDR3. The V gene is TRBV7-2, the J gene TRBJ2-3, with D possibly being TRBD1 (6 bases). Germline V gene data show CDR1 as SGHTA and CDR2 as FQGNSA. Trimming stripped 1 base from V and 4 bases from J, with 9 bases between. This CDR3 is built from 14 residues. The chain's CDR3 is CASSLGGGPDTQYF. The CDR3 DNA reads as TGTGCCAGCAGCTTAGGTGGGGGCCCAGATACGCAGTATTTT.

This clone was observed a handful of times. Other nucleotide sequences in the sample specify the same CDR3. The chain carries TRBV25-1 and TRBJ1-6; D is perhaps TRBD1 (6 bases). Germline lookup yields CDR1 MGHDK and CDR2 SYGVNS. CDR3 length: 13 amino acids. V was trimmed by 2 bases and J by 7 bases, leaving 6 bases between them. The CDR3 sequence: CASSEQGNSPLHF. The CDR3 bases are TGTGCCAGCAGTGAACAGGGGAATTCACCCCTCCACTTT.

The V call is TRBV4-3, the J call TRBJ2-1; D is possibly TRBD2 (6 bases). Germline CDR1 reads LGHNA; CDR2 reads YSLEER. This CDR3 is 18 amino acids long. The V end lost 0 bases, the J end lost 5 bases, and 20 bases lay between the germline ends. The CDR3: CASSQDLPLWGVNNEQFF. CDR3 nucleotide sequence: TGCGCCAGCAGCCAAGATCTGCCCCTCTGGGGGGTAAACAATGAGCAGTTCTTC.

The chain combines TRBV18 with TRBJ2-3; no reliable D call. The germline V and J ends were trimmed by 3 bases and 0 bases, with 13 bases remaining between them. The CDR3 runs to 16 residues. Germline V gene lookup returns CDR1 KGHSH and CDR2 LQKENI. The CDR3 is CASSPKRSPSTDTQYF. DNA for the CDR3: TGTGCCAGCTCACCGAAAAGGTCCCCTAGCACAGATACGCAGTATTTT.

This chain connects TRBV29-1 to TRBJ2-3; 8 positions agree with TRBD2. With 4 bases clipped from V and 3 bases from J, the junction kept 12 bases outside the gene matches. CDR1 and CDR2 from the germline V gene are SQVTM and ANQGSEA. The CDR3 sequence is 16 residues long. The CDR3 here is CSVGRVRGGITDTQYF. CDR3 sequence (DNA): TGCAGCGTTGGCCGGGTTCGGGGGGGAATTACAGATACGCAGTATTTT.

This chain joins TRBV29-1 and TRBJ1-6, with 7 bases that match TRBD1. In germline, CDR1 is SQVTM, CDR2 ANQGSEA. J lost 8 bases, V lost 7 bases, and 8 bases had no gene match. The length of the CDR3 is 13 residues. CDR3 bases: TGCAGCGCCCGGACAGGCGGAGATTCACCCCTCCACTTT. It is translated as CSARTGGDSPLHF.

The chain links TRBV5-4 to TRBJ1-1; tentatively, D is TRBD1 (5 bases). The germline V gene has CDR1 SGHNT and CDR2 YYREEE (reference sequence). The ends were cut back, 0 bases at V and 0 bases at J, with 15 bases in the middle. The CDR3 runs to 17 residues. The CDR3 sequence: CASSLGRGKGLNTEAFF. As DNA, the CDR3 is TGTGCCAGCAGCTTGGGTAGGGGAAAGGGACTGAACACTGAAGCTTTCTTT.